These 30 T cell receptor beta chains share one sample of origin, sequenced in a study of CD8 T cells in ankylosing spondylitis. Whole-study findings and limits: Ankylosing spondylitis blood appeared to be characterized by a TCR beta motif of 8 or 9 highly homologous variants.

TCRdb passed the 5' RACE reads through MiXCR, listing each CDR3 protein once. The sample contains some 800,000 distinct CDR3 sequences, 10% to 15% of which appear only once. No antigens are known for them. The material sequenced was blood, either unsorted or a sorted T cell fraction (not recorded which). These receptor sequences come from a male donor with ankylosing spondylitis.

The rearrangement uses TRBV27 and TRBJ1-6; D is ambiguous. The CDR3 covers 15 residues. The V gene lost 7 bases and the J gene lost 7 bases, with 17 bases spanning the gap. The germline gives CDR1 MNHEY, CDR2 SMNVEV (reference sequence). The CDR3 sequence: CASTVGRFTNSPLHF. CDR3 bases: TGTGCCAGCACGGTCGGCAGGTTCACCAATTCACCCCTCCACTTT.

This clonotype was seen at least ten times. The chain recombines TRBV5-1 with TRBJ2-3; D call uncertain. The CDR3 sequence is 14 residues long. Germline CDR1 reads SGHRS; CDR2 reads YFSETQ. V gave up 1 base and J gave up 2 bases, with 8 bases separating them. CDR3 nucleotide sequence: TGCGCCAGCAGCTTGAAGGGTTACACAGATACGCAGTATTTT. Its protein is CASSLKGYTDTQYF.

This clonotype was detected a few times. The chain links TRBV5-1 to TRBJ1-1; TRBD1 aligns across 8 bases. Germline V lookup: CDR1 SGHRS, CDR2 YFSETQ. The CDR3 totals 14 residues. Trimming cost V 6 bases and J 3 bases; bases outside gene matches: 7. The CDR3 protein is CASNLQGADTEAFF. CDR3 sequence (DNA): TGCGCCAGCAACCTCCAGGGGGCTGACACTGAAGCTTTCTTT.

This clonotype was found a few times. The chain couples TRBV10-3 to TRBJ2-3, with a tentative D call TRBD2 (5 bases). Germline V lookup: CDR1 ENHRY, CDR2 SYGVKD. This CDR3 contains 15 residues. The V end lost 6 bases, the J end lost 0 bases, and 13 bases lay between the germline ends. CDR3 protein: CAISRSVASTDTQYF. The DNA for the CDR3 is TGTGCCATCAGCCGATCTGTAGCGAGCACAGATACGCAGTATTTT.

This rearrangement joins TRBV12-3 or TRBV12-4 to TRBJ1-4; D remains ambiguous. The ends were cut back, 1 base at V and 16 bases at J, with 4 bases in the middle. This CDR3 is built from 9 residues. Here the CDR3 reads CASSLERFF. CDR3 DNA: TGTGCCAGCAGTTTAGAGCGGTTTTTT.

The table lists this clonotype with many counts. This chain links TRBV29-1 with TRBJ2-3, with D perhaps assigned TRBD1 or TRBD2 (5 bases each). The CDR3 extends over 14 amino acids. V was pared by 6 bases and J by 2 bases, with 15 bases between. The germline gives CDR1 SQVTM, CDR2 ANQGSEA. CDR3 coding DNA: TGCAGCGTCTCCGGGGACCGTAACACAGATACGCAGTATTTT. Residues: CSVSGDRNTDTQYF.

V usage is TRBV20-1 and J usage is TRBJ1-1; TRBD1 is a possible D gene (6 bases). Germline V gene sequence: CDR1 DFQATT, CDR2 SNEGSKA (reference sequence). The length of the CDR3 is 13 residues. This chain's CDR3 is CTQEGGRNTEAFF. In DNA form, the CDR3 reads TGCACTCAGGAGGGGGGAAGGAACACTGAAGCTTTCTTT.

In its sample, this clonotype was seen many times. The chain has TRBV5-1 and TRBJ2-3, with 10 bases identical to TRBD2. Trimming at V came to 4 bases and at J to 0 bases, leaving 5 bases not matched to a gene. CDR3 length equals 16 residues. The germline gives CDR1 SGHRS, CDR2 YFSETQ. CDR3 residues: CASSKGLAASTDTQYF. The CDR3 DNA is TGCGCCAGCAGCAAAGGACTAGCGGCTAGCACAGATACGCAGTATTTT.

This sequence joins TRBV12-3 or TRBV12-4 and TRBJ2-7; D is undetermined. V was trimmed by 3 bases and J by 2 bases, leaving 11 bases between them. The CDR3 extends over 14 amino acids. CDR3 coding DNA: TGTGCCAGCAGTTTGAGAGGCACAGCCTACGAGCAGTACTTC. Encoded protein: CASSLRGTAYEQYF.

The rearrangement uses TRBV5-6 and TRBJ1-4; TRBD1 agrees at 7 bases. Unmatched junction bases numbered 7, after V lost 6 bases and J lost 5 bases. The CDR3 totals 14 residues. In germline, CDR1 is SGHDT, CDR2 YYEEEE. Here the CDR3 reads CASIKGTANEKLFF. The CDR3, as DNA: TGTGCCAGCATCAAAGGGACAGCGAATGAAAAACTGTTTTTT.

V is TRBV29-1 and J is TRBJ2-1; the D is unclear. The DNA end favors TRBJ2-7, so the J call may be wrong. CDR1 and CDR2 from the germline V gene are SQVTM and ANQGSEA. The CDR3 runs 12 residues. For the CDR3, the DNA is TGCAGCGTTGCGCCGAATTTCAATGAGCAGTACTTC. It translates to CSVAPNFNEQYF.

The V gene is TRBV6-2 or TRBV6-3, the J gene TRBJ2-1; TRBD2 might be the D (5 bases). The CDR3 runs to 18 residues. V was shortened by 5 bases and J by 7 bases, with 27 bases between the two germline ends. Per germline, CDR1 MNHEY and CDR2 SVGEGT. In DNA, the CDR3 is TGTGCCAGCAGTCCCCGAGTAGCGCGGATCCGTAAACTTAATGAGCAGTTCTTC. It translates to CASSPRVARIRKLNEQFF.

This chain uses TRBV7-9 with TRBJ2-1; D is ambiguous. Germline lookup yields CDR1 SEHNR and CDR2 FQNEAQ (reference sequence). Between the trimmed V and J ends, which lost 4 bases and 5 bases, there was a span of 15 bases. This CDR3 is built from 15 residues. CDR3 DNA sequence: TGTGCCAGCAGCTCGGGCCCCTACCCCCACAATGAGCAGTTCTTC. Encoded protein: CASSSGPYPHNEQFF.

The J gene is TRBJ2-5, the V gene TRBV29-1, with 9 bases identical to TRBD1. V shed 7 bases, J shed 4 bases, and the junction held 7 bases outside the gene matches. Germline loops: CDR1 SQVTM, CDR2 ANQGSEA. The CDR3 contains 13 residues. CDR3 sequence reads: CSEGQGGIETQYF. The CDR3 bases are TGCAGCGAGGGACAGGGCGGTATAGAGACCCAGTACTTC.

This clonotype turned up a few times. The V and J genes are TRBV20-1 and TRBJ1-1; 8 nucleotides align to TRBD1. Trimming cost V 0 bases and J 5 bases; bases outside gene matches: 8. CDR3 size: 15 residues. Germline V gene lookup returns CDR1 DFQATT and CDR2 SNEGSKA (reference sequence). CDR3 sequence: CSARDPGTGGTEAFF. The CDR3 DNA is TGCAGTGCTAGAGACCCCGGGACAGGAGGGACTGAAGCTTTCTTT.

The chain combines TRBV10-2 with TRBJ2-3, with D uncertain. CDR3 length equals 12 residues. Looked up from germline, CDR1 is WSHSY and CDR2 is SAAADI. The V gene lost 6 bases and the J gene lost 4 bases, with 8 bases spanning the gap. CDR3 amino acids: CASRYGSDTQYF. The CDR3 region has the DNA TGCGCCAGCAGGTATGGATCAGATACGCAGTATTTT.

This clonotype was seen at least ten times. The chain employs TRBV29-1 and TRBJ2-2, with TRBD1 matching over 8 bases. V trimming: 4 bases; J trimming: 6 bases; junction bases outside the gene matches: 7. The germline V gene has CDR1 SQVTM and CDR2 ANQGSEA. There are 14 residues in the CDR3. The CDR3 coding sequence is TGCAGCGTTGCAGGGGGCTATAAGGCCGGGGAGCTGTTTTTT. It translates to CSVAGGYKAGELFF.

This chain uses TRBV12-3 or TRBV12-4 with TRBJ2-1; unclear D gene. The CDR3 has 11 residues. V was shortened by 3 bases and J by 14 bases, with 11 bases between the two germline ends. The CDR3 region is CASSFGDREFF. Here the CDR3 DNA reads TGTGCCAGCAGTTTTGGGGATAGGGAGTTCTTC.

This clonotype was detected ten times or more. Its ends do not fully match the called genes, so a read error is possible. The chain links TRBV5-1 to TRBJ1-1; possibly TRBD1 for D (6 bases). The CDR3 is 14 residues long. Germline V gene lookup returns CDR1 SGHRS and CDR2 YFSETQ. The CDR3 spells CASSFDRPNTEAFF. The CDR3 nucleotides are TGTGCCAGCAGCTTCGACAGGCCGAACACTGAAGCTTTCTTT.

The V gene is TRBV20-1, the J gene TRBJ2-3; D not resolved. The germline V gene encodes CDR1 DFQATT and CDR2 SNEGSKA (reference sequence). This CDR3 is built from 14 residues. The V and J ends lost 2 bases and 0 bases respectively, with 9 bases between them. DNA of the CDR3: TGCAGTGCTAGAAGTTACGATAGCACAGATACGCAGTATTTT. Amino acid sequence: CSARSYDSTDTQYF.

This clonotype has at least ten counts. The J gene is TRBJ1-2, the V gene TRBV6-5; perhaps TRBD1 as D (5 bases). Germline lookup yields CDR1 MNHEY and CDR2 SVGAGI. This CDR3 contains 16 residues. V was cut by 0 bases and J by 2 bases, with 13 bases left in between. CDR3 loop: CASSYSGGVINYGYTF. The CDR3 nucleotides read TGTGCCAGCAGTTACTCGGGAGGGGTTATCAACTATGGCTACACCTTC.

This clonotype occurred many times. The limits of the CDR3 on the DNA are not certain, so only TCRdb's listed CDR3 is given. This CDR3 is CASSFGPGAITFF. The chain uses TRBV5-1 and TRBJ1-1. A total of 13 residues make up the CDR3, ends included. Germline lookup yields CDR1 SGHRS and CDR2 YFSETQ.

Remarks on this clonotype: A much larger clone lies one base from this, so it may be a read error. The chain recombines TRBV7-9 with TRBJ1-1; D perhaps matches TRBD1 (5 bases). This CDR3 is 13 amino acids long. CDR1 SEHNR and CDR2 FQNEAQ come from the germline V gene (reference sequence). V dropped 5 bases and J dropped 2 bases, with 9 bases sitting between them. The CDR3 sequence: CASSRQSNTEAFF. CDR3 coding DNA: TGTGCCAGCAGCCGACAGAGCAACACTGAAGCTTTCTTT.

This clonotype occurred a few times. The CDR3: CASSLQGLGNTIYF. The CDR3 DNA reads as TGTGCCAGCAGCCTCCAGGGCCTTGGAAACACCATATATTTT. This sequence joins TRBV7-2 and TRBJ1-3; weak D call: TRBD1 (5 bases). The CDR3 length is 14 residues. V was pared by 5 bases and J by 3 bases, with 11 bases between. The germline CDR1 and CDR2 sequences are SGHTA and FQGNSA.

This clonotype has a handful of counts. The chain couples TRBV9 to TRBJ2-7, with unresolved D. Deletions cut 3 bases from V and 1 base from J, with 14 bases between. Germline CDR1 and CDR2: SGDLS and YYNGEE. This CDR3 is built from 15 residues. The CDR3 here is CASSARAGQSYEQYF. The CDR3 DNA reads as TGTGCCAGCAGCGCTCGCGCCGGCCAGTCCTACGAGCAGTACTTC.

This clonotype has just a few counts. The chain uses TRBV2 and TRBJ1-5, with D unclear. The germline gives CDR1 SNHLY, CDR2 FYNNEI. Trimming took 5 bases from V and 3 from J, leaving 14 bases between them. CDR3 length equals 15 residues. In DNA, the CDR3 is TGTGCCAGCAGTTCATTCGGGAGAGACAATCAGCCCCAGCATTTT. This codes for CASSSFGRDNQPQHF.

The V call is TRBV20-1, the J call TRBJ1-2; possibly TRBD1 for D (6 bases). The germline gives CDR1 DFQATT, CDR2 SNEGSKA (reference sequence). The ends were cut back, 6 bases at V and 4 bases at J, with 18 bases in the middle. The CDR3 is 14 residues long. CDR3 loop: CSAFKTGEFYGYTF. CDR3 DNA: TGCAGTGCATTTAAGACAGGAGAGTTCTATGGCTACACCTTC.

The V and J genes are TRBV14 and TRBJ1-2, with D possibly TRBD1 on 5 matching bases. Trimming left V 6 bases short and J 3 bases short, with 14 bases between. Germline V CDR1 and CDR2: SGHDN, FVKESK. The CDR3 totals 14 residues. DNA for the CDR3: TGTGCCAGCAGGATTTCGGGGGACTACTATGGCTACACCTTC. Its translation: CASRISGDYYGYTF.

The V and J genes are TRBV5-1 and TRBJ1-4; D is possibly TRBD1 (6 bases). Between the trimmed V and J ends, which lost 4 bases and 4 bases, there was a span of 17 bases. The CDR3 is made up of 16 amino acids. The germline CDR1 and CDR2 sequences are SGHRS and YFSETQ. CDR3 loop: CASSRDISRYNEKLFF. The CDR3 DNA reads as TGCGCCAGCAGCCGGGACATTTCCCGGTATAATGAAAAACTGTTTTTT.

This clonotype was counted a few times. The genes are TRBV5-6 and TRBJ2-1; possible D gene TRBD2, 6 bases. CDR1 is SGHDT, CDR2 YYEEEE, per germline. The CDR3 consists of 14 residues. V lost 4 bases, J lost 8 bases, and 16 bases lay in between. CDR3 DNA: TGTGCCAGCAGCGGGACGGGACTTCCCCATGAGCAGTTCTTC. Its protein is CASSGTGLPHEQFF.